This T cell receptor (beta chain) appears in the sequencing data of a study of T cell responses to AZD1222 COVID-19 vaccine. This clone was observed a single time. What it binds is not known. The conserved phenylalanine or tryptophan normally closing the CDR3 is absent here, so this likely arose from a read error. TCRdb keeps only in-frame clones here, not all; method: immunoSEQ multiplex PCR. The table lists some 150,000 clones, 88% of them singletons. Germline V gives CDR1 SGHNT, CDR2 YENEEA. V gave up 2 bases and J gave up 2 bases, with 6 bases separating them. This CDR3 region has 13 residues. Findings and caveats of the study: Donors in the cohort were predominantly white British and more often female, and clonal diversity was possibly underestimated. Repertoire samples came only from after the peak T cell response. Spike-wide vaccine-associated CD4 TCRs dominated at 160-218 and 743-854.

The receptor was derived from an adult in good health. This sequence joins TRBV11-3 and TRBJ1-2; D is undetermined. Specimen: peripheral blood, collected on day 0 of MenACWY control vaccination. The CDR3 DNA sequence: TGTGCCAGCAGCTTACTACAGAACTATGGCTACACCTCC. Translated, it gives CASSLLQNYGYTS.